These 15 T cell receptor beta chains were sequenced from one sample in a study of CD8+ T cells in alopecia areata. Following RNA extraction, reverse transcription yielded cDNA that acted as the sequencing template. Measured with immunoSEQ multiplex PCR; TCRdb has only the in-frame clones, and not every one. The table records some 200,000 clones, about 61% of them present only once. Sequenced material: CD8+ T cells sorted from blood. Receptors were obtained from a human donor in good health.

This clone was picked up a small number of times. The chain carries TRBV6-6 and TRBJ2-1; D remains unclear. Germline-derived CDR1 and CDR2 are MNHNY and SVGAGI (reference sequence). The CDR3 covers 16 residues. V was clipped by 0 bases and J by 4 bases, with 13 bases between them. Here the CDR3 reads CASSYSAHDKYNEQFF. For the CDR3, the DNA is TGTGCCAGCAGTTACTCCGCACACGACAAATACAATGAGCAGTTCTTC.

The V and J genes are TRBV2 and TRBJ1-5, with D unresolved. The V end was cut by 1 base, the J end by 1 base, with 8 bases between. Germline V gene sequence: CDR1 SNHLY, CDR2 FYNNEI. CDR3 size: 15 residues. The CDR3 DNA reads as TGTGCCAGCAGTGAAGGGCGGGGAAGCAATCAGCCCCAGCATTTT. This codes for CASSEGRGSNQPQHF.

V gene TRBV5-1 combines with J gene TRBJ1-1; D remains ambiguous. The CDR3 totals 14 residues. CDR1 and CDR2 (germline): SGHRS, YFSETQ. The ends were cut back, 1 base at V and 4 bases at J, with 11 bases in the middle. CDR3 sequence reads: CASSLFRGVTEAFF. The CDR3, as DNA: TGCGCCAGCAGCTTGTTTCGTGGCGTCACTGAAGCTTTCTTT. Full variable domain (missing parts from reference TRBV5-1 and TRBJ1-1): KAGVTQTPRYLIKTRGQQVTLSCSPISGHRSVSWYQQTPGQGLQFLFEYFSETQRNKGNFPGRFSGRQFSNSRSEMNVSTLELGDSALYLCASSLFRGVTEAFFGQGTRLTVV.

V gene TRBV4-2 combines with J gene TRBJ2-1, with D hard to call. Trimming took off 0 bases at V and 0 bases at J, with 6 bases between the two ends. Germline V gene sequence: CDR1 LGHNA, CDR2 YNFKEQ. CDR3 length equals 15 residues. CDR3 in amino acids: CASSQETSSYNEQFF. Here the CDR3 DNA reads TGTGCCAGCAGCCAAGAAACGAGCTCCTACAATGAGCAGTTCTTC.

V is TRBV4-1 and J is TRBJ1-5, with D unresolved. Germline V CDR1 and CDR2: MGHRA, YSYEKL. The CDR3 runs 15 residues. V was clipped by 5 bases and J by 1 base, with 12 bases between them. The CDR3 loop reads CASSELGRSNQPQHF. DNA of the CDR3: TGCGCCAGCAGCGAATTGGGGAGAAGCAATCAGCCCCAGCATTTT.

The chain combines TRBV5-6 with TRBJ2-1, with D unresolved. The V gene lost 5 bases and the J gene lost 4 bases, with 7 bases spanning the gap. Germline V gene sequence: CDR1 SGHDT, CDR2 YYEEEE. The CDR3 is 12 amino acids. The CDR3: CASRRGYNEQFF. The CDR3 coding sequence is TGTGCCAGCAGAAGAGGATACAATGAGCAGTTCTTC.

The chain combines TRBV23-1 with TRBJ2-7; 7 positions agree with TRBD2. TRBV23-1 is flagged as an ORF with uncertain function. V was clipped by 2 bases and J by 2 bases; unmatched bases: 6. The CDR3 totals 15 residues. As DNA, the CDR3 is TGCGCCAGCAGTCAAGACGGGAGGAAGCCCTACGAGCAGTACTTC. This codes for CASSQDGRKPYEQYF.

This clone came up a few times. The genes are TRBV27 and TRBJ1-1, with a weak D call TRBD1 (5 bases). The V end lost 6 bases, the J end lost 0 bases, and 14 bases lay between the germline ends. The germline CDR1 and CDR2 sequences are MNHEY and SMNVEV (reference sequence). This CDR3 comprises 15 residues. CDR3 sequence reads: CASSPQEYMNTEAFF. The CDR3 DNA follows: TGTGCCAGCAGCCCACAGGAGTACATGAACACTGAAGCTTTCTTT.

The genes are TRBV9 and TRBJ1-2; D is undetermined. In germline, CDR1 is SGDLS, CDR2 YYNGEE. The CDR3 is 11 amino acids. Trimming left V 2 bases short and J 14 bases short, with 13 bases between. The CDR3 loop is CASSVGPTVTF. The CDR3 bases are TGTGCCAGCAGCGTTGGTCCTACGGTTACCTTC.

The rearrangement joins TRBV27 to TRBJ2-1; D is unclear. V was shortened by 0 bases and J by 2 bases, with 17 bases between the two germline ends. The CDR3 length is 18 residues. CDR1 and CDR2 from the germline V gene are MNHEY and SMNVEV (reference sequence). For the CDR3, the DNA is TGTGCCAGCAGTTTATCCCCTCGGGTAGCAGGCGCCTACAATGAGCAGTTCTTC. This codes for CASSLSPRVAGAYNEQFF.

CDR3 nucleotides: TGTGCCACCAGCAGAGATGGACTGAACATAAACACTGAAGCTTTCTTT. This sequence encodes CATSRDGLNINTEAFF. The chain carries TRBV15 and TRBJ1-1; D is unclear. The CDR3 covers 16 residues. V lost 0 bases to trimming and J lost 2 bases, with 13 bases between them. CDR1 is LNHNV and CDR2 is YYDKDF in the germline V gene (reference sequence).

This clone was observed a few times. The chain carries TRBV29-1 and TRBJ2-1; tentative D call: TRBD1 (6 bases). V lost 2 bases, J lost 10 bases, and 12 bases lay in between. This CDR3 is 12 amino acids long. The germline V gene has CDR1 SQVTM and CDR2 ANQGSEA. DNA for the CDR3: TGCAGCGTTGAACAGGGGCAAGCAGAGCAGTTCTTC. This codes for CSVEQGQAEQFF.

The chain links TRBV5-1 to TRBJ2-7, with D perhaps TRBD2 (6 bases). CDR1 and CDR2 from the germline V gene are SGHRS and YFSETQ. The CDR3 runs 16 residues. The V gene lost 3 bases and the J gene lost 0 bases, with 16 bases spanning the gap. The CDR3 loop is CASSSPTSTSSYEQYF. For the CDR3, the DNA is TGCGCCAGCAGCTCCCCCACTAGCACGAGCTCCTACGAGCAGTACTTC. Full variable domain (rest looked up from reference TRBV5-1 and TRBJ2-7): KAGVTQTPRYLIKTRGQQVTLSCSPISGHRSVSWYQQTPGQGLQFLFEYFSETQRNKGNFPGRFSGRQFSNSRSEMNVSTLELGDSALYLCASSSPTSTSSYEQYFGPGTRLTVT.

This clone was detected ten times or more. The chain uses TRBV7-9 and TRBJ2-5, with D perhaps given as TRBD1 or TRBD2 (6 bases each). The germline gives CDR1 SEHNR, CDR2 FQNEAQ (reference sequence). CDR3 size: 14 residues. Trimming removed 7 bases at V and 5 bases at J, with 17 bases between. This chain's CDR3 is CASTGDLPGETQYF. DNA of the CDR3: TGTGCCAGCACAGGGGACTTGCCAGGGGAGACCCAGTACTTC. Filled out from reference TRBV7-9 and TRBJ2-5, the complete variable domain reads DTGVSQNPRHKITKRGQNVTFRCDPISEHNRLYWYRQTLGQGPEFLTYFQNEAQLEKSRLLSDRFSAERPKGSFSTLEIQRTEQGDSAMYLCASTGDLPGETQYFGPGTRLLVL.

This clone was counted between two and nine times. The chain couples TRBV6-5 to TRBJ2-7; D may be TRBD2 (5 bases). CDR1 and CDR2 (germline): MNHEY, SVGAGI. The CDR3 has 14 amino acids. V was clipped by 8 bases and J by 6 bases, with 20 bases between them. CDR3 DNA sequence: TGTGCCAGCGGACTTCGAGGGTCAGCAAGCGAGCAGTACTTC. As protein: CASGLRGSASEQYF.